This T cell receptor (beta chain) is drawn from a study of control samples from healthy donors and cancer patients. Measured with immunoSEQ multiplex PCR; TCRdb has only the in-frame clones, and not every one. The table has 79,000 or so clones, about 88% seen once. Germline V lookup: CDR1 MDHEN, CDR2 SYDVKM. V shed 6 bases, J shed 8 bases, and the junction held 8 bases outside the gene matches. CDR3 length: 14 amino acids. V is TRBV28 and J is TRBJ1-4, with 8 bases that match TRBD1. This TCR derives from a woman between 50 and 59 years old with colorectal cancer. The sample was PBMCs. The CDR3 protein is CASSPGGGGEKLFF. The DNA for the CDR3 is TGTGCCAGCAGCCCAGGGGGCGGTGGGGAAAAACTGTTTTTT.